This T cell receptor beta chain stems from a study of blood T cell repertoires in COVID-19. As for the study in general: Collection of acute and convalescent COVID-19 samples took place in the United States, Italy and Spain. T cells, B-cell-depleted T cells, or PBMCs provided the cDNA or gDNA that served as material.

V lost 6 bases, J lost 1 base, and 13 bases lay in between. The CDR3 is 14 residues long. Germline CDR1 and CDR2: SGHNT and YENEEA. Original processing notes: Researchers report that nucleated cell counts were estimated from reference gene primer amplification. The data were produced by immunoSEQ multiplex PCR, yet TCRdb's version contains in-frame clones alone and is incomplete. The DNA was the basis for D and trimming; V, J and clone size are from that table. The sample has roughly 95,000 clones; around 76% are singletons. This sequence joins TRBV11-3 and TRBJ2-7; no clear D. The origin of this receptor is a man older than 75 with acute or convalescent COVID-19. The sample taken for sequencing was peripheral blood. CDR3 region: CASSFNQDSYEQYF. Here the CDR3 DNA reads TGTGCCAGCAGTTTTAACCAGGATTCCTACGAGCAGTACTTC.